This T cell receptor beta chain derives from a study of T cell changes during pregnancy in multiple sclerosis. Repertoires were generated with immunoSEQ multiplex PCR, while TCRdb's copy carries only in-frame clones and drops some. Seen here are 45,000 to 60,000 clones, about 90% observed once, and the top ten hold 1% to 1.5%. The CDR3 runs to 14 residues. V lost 3 bases to trimming and J lost 7 bases, with 16 bases between them. CDR1 is SGHDT and CDR2 is YYEEEE in the germline V gene. The chain recombines TRBV5-6 with TRBJ1-2; D uncertain. This receptor was identified in a female donor in good health, enrolled as a control in a pregnancy study. The specimen was peripheral blood, collected after pregnancy. The CDR3 sequence: CASSSLAGLGGYTF. CDR3 coding DNA: TGTGCCAGCAGCTCGCTGGCAGGCCTTGGTGGCTACACCTTC.